The 30 T cell receptor beta chains below were found in one sample sequenced in a study of graft-versus-host responses after intestinal transplantation. Generated by immunoSEQ multiplex PCR, the TCRdb table keeps only in-frame clones and is missing some. The table records 55,000 to 70,000 clones, about 90% of them present only once. Specimen: PBMCs, collected around 120 days after intestinal transplantation. The source of these receptors is a human patient who received an intestinal transplant, so some T cells may come from the graft donor.

The chain employs TRBV12-5 and TRBJ2-2, with TRBD1 matching over 7 bases. This CDR3 has 14 amino acids. The trim removed 6 bases at V and 7 bases at J, leaving 8 bases unmatched. The germline V gene encodes CDR1 LGHNT and CDR2 FRNRAP. DNA of the CDR3: TGTGCTAGTGGACTTGACAGGGCGAGCGGGGAGCTGTTTTTT. It is translated as CASGLDRASGELFF.

This clone was seen only once. The chain is built from TRBV2 and TRBJ1-1, with TRBD1 as a possible D gene (6 bases). This CDR3 has 14 amino acids. Germline V gene lookup returns CDR1 SNHLY and CDR2 FYNNEI. Between the trimmed V and J ends, which lost 7 bases and 4 bases, there was a span of 16 bases. The CDR3 DNA reads TGTGCCAGCACAAGGGAGGGGGGGAGCACTGAAGCTTTCTTT. Translating gives CASTREGGSTEAFF.

The chain joins TRBV4-1 to TRBJ2-1, with 9 positions matching TRBD2. CDR3 length equals 15 residues. The J segment lost 10 bases and the V segment lost 4 bases, leaving 11 bases of the junction unmatched. From germline, CDR1 is MGHRA and CDR2 YSYEKL. CDR3 sequence (DNA): TGCGCCAGCAGCCCGGGACTAGCTGAACGAGACGAGCAGTTCTTC. This encodes CASSPGLAERDEQFF.

This sequence joins TRBV6-5 and TRBJ2-5, with D perhaps TRBD1 or TRBD2 (5 bases each). CDR1 and CDR2 from the germline V gene are MNHEY and SVGAGI. V dropped 3 bases and J dropped 7 bases, with 12 bases sitting between them. This CDR3 region has 13 residues. The CDR3: CASSYGTLGTQYF. The CDR3 nucleotides are TGTGCCAGCAGTTATGGGACCTTGGGGACCCAGTACTTC.

The V and J genes are TRBV5-1 and TRBJ2-7, with 8 positions matching TRBD2. Germline V gives CDR1 SGHRS, CDR2 YFSETQ. Losses at the gene ends were 5 bases for V and 1 base for J; bases not matched to a gene: 5. The CDR3 is 14 residues long. The CDR3 DNA reads TGCGCCAGCAGGCTAGCGGGTGGGTCCTACGAGCAGTACTTC. Translation gives CASRLAGGSYEQYF.

The V gene is TRBV10-1, the J gene TRBJ1-1; maybe TRBD1 (6 bases). The V gene's germline CDR1 is WNHNN and CDR2 SYGVQD (reference sequence). The ends were cut back, 11 bases at V and 1 base at J, with 20 bases in the middle. The CDR3 is 15 residues long. The CDR3 bases are TGCGCCCACCCCATGTGGACAGAGAAGAACACTGAAGCTTTCTTT. Protein sequence: CAHPMWTEKNTEAFF.

This chain uses TRBV28 with TRBJ1-4; weak D call: TRBD1 (6 bases). This CDR3 has 18 residues. V was clipped by 3 bases and J by 6 bases, with 23 bases between them. Germline V lookup: CDR1 MDHEN, CDR2 SYDVKM. The CDR3 sequence: CASSFRIVRRGVHEKLFF. CDR3 coding DNA: TGTGCCAGCAGTTTCAGGATTGTTCGAAGGGGGGTGCATGAAAAACTGTTTTTT.

The rearrangement uses TRBV7-3 and TRBJ2-5; TRBD1 is a possible D gene (6 bases). The CDR3 is 16 amino acids. Germline values: CDR1 SGHTA, CDR2 FQGTGA. Trimming removed 0 bases at V and 4 bases at J, with 15 bases between. CDR3 region: CASSLTGNLGGETQYF. The DNA of the CDR3 is TGTGCCAGCAGCTTAACAGGGAATTTAGGGGGAGAGACCCAGTACTTC.

The V call is TRBV15, the J call TRBJ1-4; 9 positions agree with TRBD1. Germline V lookup: CDR1 LNHNV, CDR2 YYDKDF (reference sequence). V was pared by 0 bases and J by 7 bases, with 3 bases of the junction left unmatched. This CDR3 region has 15 residues. CDR3 nucleotide sequence: TGTGCCACCAGCAGAGAGGGACAGGGAACTGAAAAACTGTTTTTT. Translation gives CATSREGQGTEKLFF.

This rearrangement joins TRBV28 to TRBJ2-7; D gene ambiguous. CDR3 length: 16 residues. Germline V gene lookup returns CDR1 MDHEN and CDR2 SYDVKM. The V end was cut by 3 bases, the J end by 0 bases, with 15 bases between. The CDR3 DNA reads TGTGCCAGCAGTTTGTATACACCCGCCGGCTCCTACGAGCAGTACTTC. Its translation is CASSLYTPAGSYEQYF. Based on the CDR3 plus reference TRBV28 and TRBJ2-7, the full variable domain is DVKVTQSSRYLVKRTGEKVFLECVQDMDHENMFWYRQDPGLGLRLIYFSYDVKMKEKGDIPEGYSVSREKKERFSLILESASTNQTSMYLCASSLYTPAGSYEQYFGPGTRLTVT.

The rearrangement joins TRBV27 to TRBJ2-2; a weak D match, TRBD1 (5 bases). The CDR3 is 16 residues long. V was pared by 9 bases and J by 7 bases, with 24 bases between. The V gene's germline CDR1 is MNHEY and CDR2 SMNVEV (reference sequence). CDR3 loop: CASKPKGQGTGGELFF. CDR3 sequence (DNA): TGTGCCAGTAAACCCAAAGGGCAGGGAACGGGCGGGGAGCTGTTTTTT.

The rearrangement uses TRBV30 and TRBJ2-7; D might be TRBD2 (5 bases). Trimming left V 0 bases short and J 3 bases short, with 9 bases between. The CDR3 extends over 13 amino acids. Germline V lookup: CDR1 GTSNPN, CDR2 SVGIG (reference sequence). The CDR3 here is CAWSVLGGYEQYF. CDR3 nucleotide sequence: TGTGCCTGGAGTGTACTTGGAGGCTACGAGCAGTACTTC. Full variable domain (missing parts from reference TRBV30 and TRBJ2-7): SQTIHQWPATLVQPVGSPLSLECTVEGTSNPNLYWYRQAAGRGLQLLFYSVGIGQISSEVPQNLSASRPQDRQFILSSKKLLLSDSGFYLCAWSVLGGYEQYFGPGTRLTVT.

This clone appeared a single time. The rearrangement joins TRBV6-5 to TRBJ2-2; 9 bases align to TRBD2. This CDR3 contains 14 residues. Germline lookup yields CDR1 MNHEY and CDR2 SVGAGI. V gave up 4 bases and J gave up 6 bases; unmatched junction bases: 3. DNA for the CDR3: TGTGCCAGCAGTTTTAGCGGGGGTTCCGGGGAGCTGTTTTTT. It yields the protein CASSFSGGSGELFF.

The rearrangement uses TRBV6-5 and TRBJ1-1; possibly TRBD1 for D (5 bases). The CDR3 length is 14 residues. CDR1 is MNHEY, CDR2 SVGAGI, per germline. Trimming took 2 bases from V and 4 from J, leaving 11 bases between them. The DNA for the CDR3 is TGTGCCAGCAGTTACACACGGGGCTCCACTGAAGCTTTCTTT. This codes for CASSYTRGSTEAFF.

The chain couples TRBV25-1 to TRBJ2-5, with D perhaps matching TRBD1 or TRBD2 (5 bases each). The germline V gene has CDR1 MGHDK and CDR2 SYGVNS. This CDR3 has 15 residues. The ends were cut back, 3 bases at V and 7 bases at J, with 18 bases in the middle. CDR3 DNA sequence: TGTGCCAGCAGTGAGTCGGGGCCCGGATGGGGGACCCAGTACTTC. Its translation: CASSESGPGWGTQYF. The full variable domain, in which reference TRBV25-1 and TRBJ2-5 provide the parts outside the CDR3, is EADIYQTPRYLVIGTGKKITLECSQTMGHDKMYWYQQDPGMELHLIHYSYGVNSTEKGDLSSESTVSRIRTEHFPLTLESARPSHTSQYLCASSESGPGWGTQYFGPGTRLLVL.

The chain combines TRBV29-1 with TRBJ2-7, with 7 bases fitting TRBD1. J was trimmed by 2 bases and V by 5 bases; bases with no gene match: 9. Germline CDR1 is SQVTM and CDR2 is ANQGSEA. The CDR3 consists of 14 residues. CDR3 protein: CSVLKIGGPYEQYF. CDR3 in DNA: TGCAGCGTTTTAAAAATAGGGGGCCCCTACGAGCAGTACTTC.

The rearrangement links TRBV30 to TRBJ1-1; 7 bases map to TRBD1. V lost 3 bases to trimming and J lost 11 bases; unmatched junction nucleotides: 9. The CDR3 length is 12 residues. Germline V CDR1 and CDR2: GTSNPN, SVGIG (reference sequence). The CDR3 here is CAWSARTGVAFF. CDR3 coding DNA: TGTGCCTGGAGCGCCCGGACAGGTGTGGCTTTCTTT. Complete variable domain (other parts from reference TRBV30 and TRBJ1-1): SQTIHQWPATLVQPVGSPLSLECTVEGTSNPNLYWYRQAAGRGLQLLFYSVGIGQISSEVPQNLSASRPQDRQFILSSKKLLLSDSGFYLCAWSARTGVAFFGQGTRLTVV.

The chain links TRBV27 to TRBJ2-7, with D perhaps TRBD2 (5 bases). The V gene lost 3 bases and the J gene lost 2 bases, with 14 bases spanning the gap. In germline, CDR1 is MNHEY, CDR2 SMNVEV (reference sequence). The CDR3 covers 15 residues. CDR3 sequence (DNA): TGTGCCAGCAGTTTTCTGGGTGGAGGCCCCTACGAGCAGTACTTC. This encodes CASSFLGGGPYEQYF.

In DNA, the CDR3 is TGTGCCAGCAGCCCGGGGGACACAAATTTCTACGAGCAGTACTTC. It encodes CASSPGDTNFYEQYF. The V gene is TRBV11-2, the J gene TRBJ2-7, with D perhaps being TRBD1 or TRBD2 (6 bases each). The CDR3 totals 15 residues. V was clipped by 5 bases and J by 3 bases, with 17 bases between them. The germline gives CDR1 SGHAT, CDR2 FQNNGV.

The CDR3 loop is CASSLIARHETQYF. The CDR3 region has the DNA TGTGCCAGCAGCTTGATTGCTAGACACGAGACCCAGTACTTC. The rearrangement uses TRBV7-4 and TRBJ2-5, with D hard to call. V lost 3 bases, J lost 5 bases, and 13 bases lay in between. The CDR3 has 14 residues. CDR1 is SGHVT, CDR2 SQSDAQ, per germline.

This chain links TRBV28 with TRBJ1-1; D not certain. This CDR3 contains 13 residues. Germline V gene sequence: CDR1 MDHEN, CDR2 SYDVKM. Trimming took 2 bases from V and 1 from J, leaving 5 bases between them. The CDR3 nucleotides read TGTGCCAGCAGTTTACCTGGGAACACTGAAGCTTTCTTT. Translated, it gives CASSLPGNTEAFF.

The chain couples TRBV2 to TRBJ2-7, with D perhaps being TRBD1 or TRBD2 (5 bases each). V was clipped by 6 bases and J by 3 bases, with 18 bases between them. The germline V gene has CDR1 SNHLY and CDR2 FYNNEI. CDR3 length: 15 amino acids. Here the CDR3 reads CASRAGTSPNYEQYF. The CDR3 nucleotides are TGTGCCAGCAGGGCCGGGACCTCCCCCAACTACGAGCAGTACTTC.

The rearrangement joins TRBV10-1 to TRBJ2-7; D gene unclear. In germline, CDR1 is WNHNN, CDR2 SYGVQD (reference sequence). The CDR3 spans 14 residues. V was clipped by 6 bases and J by 2 bases, with 14 bases between them. The CDR3 region is CASSGSLSTYEQYF. The DNA of the CDR3 is TGCGCCAGCAGCGGATCCCTTTCTACCTACGAGCAGTACTTC.

This chain links TRBV5-5 with TRBJ2-7; 10 nucleotides line up with TRBD2. Per germline, CDR1 SGHKS and CDR2 YYEKEE (reference sequence). The trim removed 0 bases at V and 2 bases at J, leaving 2 bases unmatched. The CDR3 has 15 amino acids. In DNA form, the CDR3 reads TGTGCCAGCAGCTTGGAAGGACTAGCGGCCTACGAGCAGTACTTC. Protein: CASSLEGLAAYEQYF.

The rearrangement links TRBV19 to TRBJ1-2; 9 nucleotides agree with TRBD1. The junction had 7 bases not matched to a gene; V was cut back by 3 bases and J by 2 bases. This CDR3 has 16 amino acids. Looked up from germline, CDR1 is LNHDA and CDR2 is SQIVND (reference sequence). CDR3 in amino acids: CASSMDRGVINYGYTF. CDR3 DNA sequence: TGTGCCAGTAGTATGGACAGGGGTGTCATAAACTATGGCTACACCTTC.

The genes are TRBV20-1 and TRBJ2-7, with D possibly being TRBD1 (5 bases). From germline, CDR1 is DFQATT and CDR2 SNEGSKA (reference sequence). The CDR3 spans 11 residues. V lost 4 bases to trimming and J lost 5 bases, with 9 bases between them. CDR3 nucleotides: TGCAGTGCTACCAGGGCCGACGAGCAGTACTTC. As protein: CSATRADEQYF.

This chain uses TRBV7-9 with TRBJ2-5; D ambiguous. V was cut by 2 bases and J by 4 bases, with 5 bases left in between. In germline, CDR1 is SEHNR, CDR2 FQNEAQ (reference sequence). CDR3 length equals 12 residues. CDR3 loop: CASSLYRETQYF. CDR3 nucleotide sequence: TGTGCCAGCAGCTTATACCGAGAGACCCAGTACTTC.

J is TRBJ1-1 and V is TRBV5-1; 9 bases fit TRBD1. J gave up 3 bases and V 4 bases, and 7 bases lay outside the gene matches. The CDR3 is 15 residues long. Per the germline V gene, CDR1 is SGHRS and CDR2 is YFSETQ. This CDR3 reads CASSHNRGRDTEAFF. CDR3 nucleotide sequence: TGCGCCAGCAGCCACAACAGGGGGCGGGACACTGAAGCTTTCTTT.

V usage is TRBV15 and J usage is TRBJ2-5; D might be TRBD2 (5 bases). The CDR3 is 14 residues long. Trimming removed 3 bases from V and 5 bases from J, with 13 bases in between. Germline assignment: CDR1 LNHNV and CDR2 YYDKDF (reference sequence). CDR3 DNA sequence: TGTGCCACCAGCAGGGCTTACCAGCGGGAGACCCAGTACTTC. Amino acid sequence: CATSRAYQRETQYF.

The gene calls are TRBV4-3 and TRBJ2-7, with 10 positions matching TRBD1. CDR1 and CDR2 (germline): LGHNA, YSLEER. Germline trimming cut 3 bases from V and 3 bases from J; bases unmatched to any gene: 5. There are 15 residues in the CDR3. The CDR3 region has the DNA TGCGCCAGCAGCCACGGACAGGGGGACGGCTACGAGCAGTACTTC. This gives the protein CASSHGQGDGYEQYF.